A selection of T cell receptor beta chains follows, all from one sample in a study of CD8+ T cells in alopecia areata. Libraries were prepared by immunoSEQ multiplex PCR; TCRdb keeps only in-frame clonotypes and omits some of them. The data hold around 7,500 clones, with 64% observed a single time. Sequencing used skin, obtained at week 0. These receptors all stem from a human donor with alopecia areata. The CDR3 runs from the conserved cysteine through the conserved F or W. D genes are given only for firm matches. Size is omitted from some rows. Given values are once, few, many or a class for expanded clones.

cdr3_aa	cdr3_nt	j_call	d_call	clone_size	v_call
CASSRGTASYEQYF	TGCGCCAGCAGCCGCGGGACTGCATCCTACGAGCAGTACTTC	TRBJ2-7	.	.	TRBV4-1
CASSYPPGYGNEQFF	TGTGCCAGCAGTTACCCTCCAGGATACGGCAATGAGCAGTTCTTC	TRBJ2-1	.	few	TRBV6-9
CASSLGFGTAGANVLTF	TGTGCCAGCAGCTTAGGGTTCGGAACAGCTGGGGCCAACGTCCTGACTTTC	TRBJ2-6	.	.	TRBV7-2
CASRDSDGYTF	TGTGCAAGTCGCGACTCTGATGGCTACACCTTC	TRBJ1-2	.	.	TRBV12-2
CASSQEGKNPYNEQFF	TGCGCCAGCAGCCAAGAAGGGAAGAATCCCTACAATGAGCAGTTCTTC	TRBJ2-1	.	.	TRBV4-1
CSVPSGTSGGLRTQYF	TGCAGCGTCCCAAGTGGGACTAGCGGGGGACTCCGGACCCAGTACTTC	TRBJ2-5	TRBD2	medium-sized	TRBV29-1
CASSDRGEKLFF	TGTGCCAGCAGTGACAGGGGAGAAAAACTGTTTTTT	TRBJ1-4	.	.	TRBV2
CASSNGQRNTEAFF	TGTGCCAGCAGCAACGGACAGAGGAACACTGAAGCTTTCTTT	TRBJ1-1	.	.	TRBV7-9
CASSPRPGGYGYTF	TGTGCCAGCAGCCCTCGGCCGGGTGGCTATGGCTACACCTTC	TRBJ1-2	.	.	TRBV7-2
CASEDPAPYEQYF	TGTGCCAGCGAAGACCCAGCCCCCTACGAGCAGTACTTC	TRBJ2-7	.	.	TRBV6-5
CASSDVQGRVAFF	TGTGCCAGCAGCGACGTGCAGGGGCGAGTGGCTTTCTTT	TRBJ1-1	.	.	TRBV5-4
CASSLPGTEQPQHF	TGTGCCAGCAGCTTGCCAGGTACGGAACAGCCCCAGCATTTT	TRBJ1-5	.	.	TRBV5-5
CASSMGRGGSEKLFF	TGTGCCAGCAGCATGGGACGGGGAGGGAGTGAAAAACTGTTTTTT	TRBJ1-4	.	.	TRBV7-8
CSATEAPGQPQHF	TGCAGCGCAACGGAAGCCCCTGGACAGCCCCAGCATTTT	TRBJ1-5	.	.	TRBV29-1
CASSPGTTEAFF	TGTGCCAGCAGCCCCGGGACAACTGAAGCTTTCTTT	TRBJ1-1	.	.	TRBV7-2
CASSTQGDRTPLHF	TGTGCCAGTAGTACACAGGGGGATAGGACACCCCTCCACTTT	TRBJ1-6	TRBD1	few	TRBV19
CASSQALAGGHLETQYF	TGCGCCAGCAGCCAAGCACTAGCGGGGGGGCATTTGGAGACCCAGTACTTC	TRBJ2-5	TRBD2	.	TRBV4-3
CASGTSDYTDTQYF	TGCGCCAGTGGGACTAGCGACTACACAGATACGCAGTATTTT	TRBJ2-3	TRBD2	.	TRBV5-1
CASSPGRPGETQYF	TGTGCCAGTAGCCCCGGCCGTCCCGGGGAGACCCAGTACTTC	TRBJ2-5	.	.	TRBV19
CAWTPAGVSYEQYF	TGTGCCTGGACCCCAGCGGGGGTTTCCTACGAGCAGTACTTC	TRBJ2-7	TRBD2	.	TRBV30
CASSQGGDRVSGYTF	TGTGCCAGCAGTCAAGGCGGGGACAGGGTTTCTGGCTACACCTTC	TRBJ1-2	TRBD1	.	TRBV28
CASSLEVAGLHYEQYF	TGTGCCAGCAGCTTAGAGGTAGCGGGGCTCCACTACGAGCAGTACTTC	TRBJ2-7	TRBD2	.	TRBV7-9
CASSFSQGQGVKYF	TGTGCCAGCAGCTTTTCGCAGGGACAGGGAGTAAAGTACTTC	TRBJ2-7	TRBD1	.	TRBV7-2
CASSSGTGINYGYTF	TGTGCCAGCAGCTCCGGGACAGGGATAAACTATGGCTACACCTTC	TRBJ1-2	TRBD1	.	TRBV5-4
CASSLPRRQVDAYEQYF	TGTGCCAGCAGTCTCCCTCGAAGGCAGGTGGATGCCTACGAGCAGTACTTC	TRBJ2-7	.	.	TRBV28
CASSLEGTSGSYEQYF	TGTGCCAGCAGCTTAGAGGGGACTAGCGGCTCCTACGAGCAGTACTTC	TRBJ2-7	TRBD2	.	TRBV7-2
CASRGGAKNIQYF	TGTGCCAGCCGGGGGGGGGCCAAAAACATTCAGTACTTC	TRBJ2-4	TRBD2	few	TRBV19
CASSRGGVLEQYF	TGCGCCAGCAGCCGCGGGGGGGTACTCGAGCAGTACTTC	TRBJ2-7	TRBD2	.	TRBV4-3
CASSLYKGGFSEQFF	TGCGCCAGCAGCTTGTATAAGGGGGGGTTCAGTGAGCAGTTCTTC	TRBJ2-1	.	.	TRBV5-1
CATRTGRNGELFF	TGTGCCACGCGGACGGGCCGGAACGGGGAGCTGTTTTTT	TRBJ2-2	.	few	TRBV10-3
CASSFNSYTGELFF	TGTGCCAGCAGCTTTAATTCTTACACCGGGGAGCTGTTTTTT	TRBJ2-2	.	.	TRBV7-9
CASSVRLAGASKNIQYF	TGTGCCAGCAGCGTAAGACTAGCGGGAGCATCCAAAAACATTCAGTACTTC	TRBJ2-4	TRBD2	few	TRBV7-2
CASSLGPAGGQETQYF	TGTGCCAGCAGCTTAGGGCCAGCGGGGGGGCAAGAGACCCAGTACTTC	TRBJ2-5	TRBD2	.	TRBV7-3
CASSPAGGGQPQHF	TGTGCCAGCAGCCCAGCAGGGGGGGGTCAGCCCCAGCATTTT	TRBJ1-5	TRBD1	.	TRBV7-6
CASSRPLGQGKTEAFF	TGCGCCAGCAGCCGACCTTTGGGACAGGGGAAAACCGAAGCTTTCTTT	TRBJ1-1	TRBD1	.	TRBV4-3
CASVKHRPYNYEQYF	TGTGCCAGCGTTAAGCATCGCCCGTATAATTACGAGCAGTACTTC	TRBJ2-7	.	.	TRBV28
CASSLESGWGASGNEQFF	TGTGCCAGCAGTTTAGAGAGTGGGTGGGGAGCGTCGGGCAATGAGCAGTTCTTC	TRBJ2-1	.	.	TRBV28
CASSILSGSGDETQYF	TGTGCCAGCAGTATTCTGAGCGGGAGCGGGGATGAGACCCAGTACTTC	TRBJ2-5	TRBD2	large	TRBV27
CASSPGRAVSYNEQFF	TGTGCCAGCTCACCGGGTCGGGCAGTTTCCTACAATGAGCAGTTCTTC	TRBJ2-1	.	once	TRBV18
CASSLVGAIANTGELFF	TGTGCCAGCAGCTTAGTGGGGGCGATCGCGAACACCGGGGAGCTGTTTTTT	TRBJ2-2	.	few	TRBV11-2
CASSRSGLTYEQYF	TGCGCCAGCAGCCGTAGCGGGCTGACCTACGAGCAGTACTTC	TRBJ2-7	TRBD2	.	TRBV5-1
CASSLRGRPLLSYEQYF	TGCGCCAGCAGCTTGCGGGGCAGGCCCCTCCTTAGCTACGAGCAGTACTTC	TRBJ2-7	.	.	TRBV5-1
CASSLAGGEVKNIQYF	TGCGCCAGCAGCTTGGCCGGGGGAGAGGTCAAAAACATTCAGTACTTC	TRBJ2-4	.	.	TRBV5-1
CASSYTAGNTIYF	TGTGCCAGCAGTTACACGGCTGGAAACACCATATATTTT	TRBJ1-3	.	.	TRBV6-6
CASSQETLDARINEKLFF	TGCGCCAGCAGCCAAGAAACACTAGACGCTAGAATTAATGAAAAACTGTTTTTT	TRBJ1-4	.	medium-sized	TRBV4-3
CASSLGTTAREKLFF	TGCGCCAGCAGCTTGGGTACAACGGCCAGAGAAAAACTGTTTTTT	TRBJ1-4	.	.	TRBV5-1
CASSAGQTIFRAEAFF	TGTGCCAGCAGTGCGGGACAGACGATATTTAGAGCTGAAGCTTTCTTT	TRBJ1-1	TRBD1	.	TRBV2
CASRSLAGATGELFF	TGTGCCAGCAGAAGTTTAGCGGGAGCAACCGGGGAGCTGTTTTTT	TRBJ2-2	TRBD2	.	TRBV28